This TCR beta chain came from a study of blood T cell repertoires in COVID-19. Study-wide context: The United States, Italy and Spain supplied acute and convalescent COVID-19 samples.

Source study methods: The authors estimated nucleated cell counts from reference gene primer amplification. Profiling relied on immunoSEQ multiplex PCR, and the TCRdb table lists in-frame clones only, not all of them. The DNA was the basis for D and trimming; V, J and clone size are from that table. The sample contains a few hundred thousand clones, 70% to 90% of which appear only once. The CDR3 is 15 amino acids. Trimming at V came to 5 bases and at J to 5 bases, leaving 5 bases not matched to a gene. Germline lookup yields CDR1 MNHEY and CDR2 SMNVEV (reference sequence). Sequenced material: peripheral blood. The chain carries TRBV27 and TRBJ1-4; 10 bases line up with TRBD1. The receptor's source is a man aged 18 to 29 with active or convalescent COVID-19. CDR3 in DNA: TGTGCCAGCAGTCACGGGACAGGGGTGAATGAAAAACTGTTTTTT. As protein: CASSHGTGVNEKLFF.